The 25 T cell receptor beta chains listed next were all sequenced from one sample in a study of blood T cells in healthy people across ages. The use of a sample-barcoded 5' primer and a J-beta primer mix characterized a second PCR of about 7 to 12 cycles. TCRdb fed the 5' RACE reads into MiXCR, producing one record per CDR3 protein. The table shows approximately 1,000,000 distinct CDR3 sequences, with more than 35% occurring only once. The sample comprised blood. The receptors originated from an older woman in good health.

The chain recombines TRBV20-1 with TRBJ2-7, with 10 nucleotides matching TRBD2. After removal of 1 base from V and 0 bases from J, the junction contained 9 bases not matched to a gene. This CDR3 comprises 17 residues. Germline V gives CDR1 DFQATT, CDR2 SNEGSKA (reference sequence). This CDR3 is CSARVPGLAFDSYEQYF. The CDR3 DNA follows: TGCAGTGCTAGAGTTCCGGGACTAGCGTTCGACTCCTACGAGCAGTACTTC.

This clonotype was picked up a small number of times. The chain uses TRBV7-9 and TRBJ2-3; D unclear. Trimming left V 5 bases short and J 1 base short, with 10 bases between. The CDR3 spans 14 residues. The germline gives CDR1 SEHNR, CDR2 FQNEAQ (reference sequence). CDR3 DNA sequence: TGTGCCAGCAGCCCGCCATTCGGCACAGATACGCAGTATTTT. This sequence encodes CASSPPFGTDTQYF.

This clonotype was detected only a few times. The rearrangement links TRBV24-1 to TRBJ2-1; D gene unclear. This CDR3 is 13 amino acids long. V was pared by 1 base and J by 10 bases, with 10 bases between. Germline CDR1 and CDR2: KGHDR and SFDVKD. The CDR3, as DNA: TGTGCCACCAGTGATTTAGACCGCGGCGAGCAGTTCTTC. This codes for CATSDLDRGEQFF.

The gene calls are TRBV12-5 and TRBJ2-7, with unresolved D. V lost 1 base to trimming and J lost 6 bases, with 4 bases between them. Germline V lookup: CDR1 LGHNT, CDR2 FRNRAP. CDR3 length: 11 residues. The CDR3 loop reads CASGLGSEQYF. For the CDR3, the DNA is TGTGCTAGTGGTTTGGGGAGCGAGCAGTACTTC.

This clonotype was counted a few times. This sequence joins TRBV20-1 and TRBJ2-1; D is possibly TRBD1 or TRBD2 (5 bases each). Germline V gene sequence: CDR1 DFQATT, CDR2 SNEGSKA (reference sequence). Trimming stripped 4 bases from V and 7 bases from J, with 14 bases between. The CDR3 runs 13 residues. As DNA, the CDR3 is TGCAGTGCTACTCCCGGGACGCCTAATGAGCAGTTCTTC. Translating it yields CSATPGTPNEQFF.

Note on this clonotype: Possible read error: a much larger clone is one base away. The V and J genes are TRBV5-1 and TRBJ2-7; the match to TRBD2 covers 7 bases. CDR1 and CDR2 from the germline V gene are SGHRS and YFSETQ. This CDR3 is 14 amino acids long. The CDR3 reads CAGSLGGRADEQYF. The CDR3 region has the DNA TGCGCCGGCAGCTTGGGAGGGAGGGCCGACGAGCAGTACTTC.

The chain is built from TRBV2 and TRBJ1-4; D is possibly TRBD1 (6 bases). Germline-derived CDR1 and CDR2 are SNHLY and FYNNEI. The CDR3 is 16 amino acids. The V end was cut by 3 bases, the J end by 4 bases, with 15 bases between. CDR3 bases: TGTGCCAGCAGTGACCCCAGGACAGCCGATAATGAAAAACTGTTTTTT. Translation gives CASSDPRTADNEKLFF.

The chain's CDR3 is CGTGLAGGNEQFF. The CDR3 DNA is TGCGGAACCGGACTAGCGGGAGGGAATGAGCAGTTCTTC. The genes are TRBV29-1 and TRBJ2-1, with 15 bases that match TRBD2. This CDR3 has 13 amino acids. The germline V gene has CDR1 SQVTM and CDR2 ANQGSEA.

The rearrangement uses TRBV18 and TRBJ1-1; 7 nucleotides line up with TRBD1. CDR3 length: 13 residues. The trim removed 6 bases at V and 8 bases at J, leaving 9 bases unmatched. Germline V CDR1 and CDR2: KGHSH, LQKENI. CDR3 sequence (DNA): TGTGCCAGCTCTTCCGGACAGGCTGCGGAAGCTTTCTTT. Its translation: CASSSGQAAEAFF. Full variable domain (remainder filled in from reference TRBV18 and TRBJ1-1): NAGVMQNPRHLVRRRGQEARLRCSPMKGHSHVYWYRQLPEEGLKFMVYLQKENIIDESGMPKERFSAEFPKEGPSILRIQQVVRGDSAAYFCASSSGQAAEAFFGQGTRLTVV.

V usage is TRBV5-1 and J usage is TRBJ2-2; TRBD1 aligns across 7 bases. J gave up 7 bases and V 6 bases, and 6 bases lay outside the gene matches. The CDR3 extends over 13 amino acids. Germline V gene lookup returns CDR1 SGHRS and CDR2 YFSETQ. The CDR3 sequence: CASNRDRVGELFF. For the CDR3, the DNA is TGCGCCAGCAATCGAGACAGGGTCGGGGAGCTGTTTTTT. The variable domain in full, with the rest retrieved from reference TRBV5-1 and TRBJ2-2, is KAGVTQTPRYLIKTRGQQVTLSCSPISGHRSVSWYQQTPGQGLQFLFEYFSETQRNKGNFPGRFSGRQFSNSRSEMNVSTLELGDSALYLCASNRDRVGELFFGEGSRLTVL.

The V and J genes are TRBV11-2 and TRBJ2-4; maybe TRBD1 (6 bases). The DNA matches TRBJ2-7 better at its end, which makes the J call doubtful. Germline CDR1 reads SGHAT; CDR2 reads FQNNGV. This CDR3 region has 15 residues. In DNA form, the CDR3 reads TGTGCCAGCAGCCCCGCGGGCAGGGGAGCCTACGAGCAGTACTTC. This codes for CASSPAGRGAYEQYF.

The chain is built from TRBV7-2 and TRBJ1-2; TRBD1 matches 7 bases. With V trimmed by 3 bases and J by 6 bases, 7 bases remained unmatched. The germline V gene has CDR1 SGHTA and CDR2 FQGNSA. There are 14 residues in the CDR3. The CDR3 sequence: CASSFDYRGDGYTF. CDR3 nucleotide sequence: TGTGCCAGCAGCTTTGATTACAGGGGCGATGGCTACACCTTC.

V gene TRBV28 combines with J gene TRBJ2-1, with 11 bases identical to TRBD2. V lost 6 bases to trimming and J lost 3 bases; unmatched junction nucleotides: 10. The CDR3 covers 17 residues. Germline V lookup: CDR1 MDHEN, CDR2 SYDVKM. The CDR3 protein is CASRTTGTSGIYNEQFF. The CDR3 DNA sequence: TGTGCCAGCAGAACAACCGGGACTAGCGGAATCTACAATGAGCAGTTCTTC. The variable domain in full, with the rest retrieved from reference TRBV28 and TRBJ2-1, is DVKVTQSSRYLVKRTGEKVFLECVQDMDHENMFWYRQDPGLGLRLIYFSYDVKMKEKGDIPEGYSVSREKKERFSLILESASTNQTSMYLCASRTTGTSGIYNEQFFGPGTRLTVL.

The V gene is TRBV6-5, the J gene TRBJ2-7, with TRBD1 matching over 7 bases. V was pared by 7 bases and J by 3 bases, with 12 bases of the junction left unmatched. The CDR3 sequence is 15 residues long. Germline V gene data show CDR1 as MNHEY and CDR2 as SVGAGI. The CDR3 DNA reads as TGTGCCAGCACTTCCCCAGTGACAGGGAGCTACGAGCAGTACTTC. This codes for CASTSPVTGSYEQYF.

CDR3 sequence: CSARFRSAPYEQYF. CDR3 nucleotide sequence: TGCAGTGCTAGATTCCGGTCGGCCCCCTACGAGCAGTACTTC. The V gene is TRBV20-1, the J gene TRBJ2-5; the D is unclear. The DNA matches TRBJ2-7 better at its end, which makes the J call doubtful. The CDR3 consists of 14 residues. Germline V CDR1 and CDR2: DFQATT, SNEGSKA (reference sequence).

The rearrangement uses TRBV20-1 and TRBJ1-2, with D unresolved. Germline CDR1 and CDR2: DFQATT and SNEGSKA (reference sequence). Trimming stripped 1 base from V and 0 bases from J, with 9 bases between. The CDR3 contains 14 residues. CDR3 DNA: TGCAGTGCTAGAGTACTAACAGCTAACTATGGCTACACCTTC. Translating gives CSARVLTANYGYTF.

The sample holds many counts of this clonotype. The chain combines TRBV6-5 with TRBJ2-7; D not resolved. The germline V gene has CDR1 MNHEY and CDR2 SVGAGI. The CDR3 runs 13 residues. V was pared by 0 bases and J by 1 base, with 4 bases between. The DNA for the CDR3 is TGTGCCAGCAGTTACTCTCGGTCCTACGAGCAGTACTTC. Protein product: CASSYSRSYEQYF.

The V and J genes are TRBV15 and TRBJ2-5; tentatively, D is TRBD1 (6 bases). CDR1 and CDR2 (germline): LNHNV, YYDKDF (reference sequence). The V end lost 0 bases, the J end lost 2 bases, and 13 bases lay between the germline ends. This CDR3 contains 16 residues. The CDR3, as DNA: TGTGCCACCAGCAGAGATAAGGGGACACGTCAAGAGACCCAGTACTTC. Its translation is CATSRDKGTRQETQYF.

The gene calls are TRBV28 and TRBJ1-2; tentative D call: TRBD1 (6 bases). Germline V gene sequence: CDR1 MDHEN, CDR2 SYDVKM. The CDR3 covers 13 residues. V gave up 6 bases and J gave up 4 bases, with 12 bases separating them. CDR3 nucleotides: TGTGCCAGCAGACCCCGGGACATCTATGGCTACACCTTC. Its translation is CASRPRDIYGYTF.

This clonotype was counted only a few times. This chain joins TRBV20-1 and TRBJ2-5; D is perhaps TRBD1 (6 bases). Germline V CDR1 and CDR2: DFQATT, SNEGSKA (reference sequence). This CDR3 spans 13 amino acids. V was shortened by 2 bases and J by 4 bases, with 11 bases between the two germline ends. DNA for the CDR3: TGCAGTGCTAGACAGGGGAAGAGAGAGACCCAGTACTTC. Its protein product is CSARQGKRETQYF.

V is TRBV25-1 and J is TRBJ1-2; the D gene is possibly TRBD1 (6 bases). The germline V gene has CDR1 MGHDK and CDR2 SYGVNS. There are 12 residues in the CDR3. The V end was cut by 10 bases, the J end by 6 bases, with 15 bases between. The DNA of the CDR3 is TGTGCCACCAACACCGGGACACATGGCTACACCTTC. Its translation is CATNTGTHGYTF.

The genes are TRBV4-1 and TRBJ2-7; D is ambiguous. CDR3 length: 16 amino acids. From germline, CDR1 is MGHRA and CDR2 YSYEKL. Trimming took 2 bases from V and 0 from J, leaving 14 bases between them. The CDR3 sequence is CASSQLGQVRSYEQYF. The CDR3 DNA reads TGCGCCAGCAGCCAACTAGGGCAGGTTCGCTCCTACGAGCAGTACTTC.

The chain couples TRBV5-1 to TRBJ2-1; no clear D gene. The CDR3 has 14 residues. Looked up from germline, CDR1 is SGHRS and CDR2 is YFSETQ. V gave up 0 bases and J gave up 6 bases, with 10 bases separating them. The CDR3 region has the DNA TGCGCCAGCAGCTTGGGGAGTACCGTCAATGAGCAGTTCTTC. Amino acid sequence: CASSLGSTVNEQFF.

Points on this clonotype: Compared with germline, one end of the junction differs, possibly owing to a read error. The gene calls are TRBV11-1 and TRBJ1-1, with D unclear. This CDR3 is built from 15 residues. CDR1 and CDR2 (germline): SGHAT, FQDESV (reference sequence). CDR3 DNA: TGTGCCAGCAGCTTTTCCGGACGGATGAATACTGAAGCTTTCTTT. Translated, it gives CASSFSGRMNTEAFF.

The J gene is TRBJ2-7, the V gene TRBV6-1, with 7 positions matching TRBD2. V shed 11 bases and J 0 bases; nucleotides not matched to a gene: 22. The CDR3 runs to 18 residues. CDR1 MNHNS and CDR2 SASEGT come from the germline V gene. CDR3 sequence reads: CAEDPRARPAGCSYEQYF. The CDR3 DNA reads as TGTGCCGAAGACCCTAGGGCTAGACCAGCGGGGTGCTCCTACGAGCAGTACTTC.